The 25 T cell receptor beta chains below all came from one sample that was sequenced in a study of post-analysis software for immune sequencing data. Study-level results: When patients were compared with controls, 4 or 5 TRBV segments were more frequent, TRBV5-6, TRBV5-1 and TRBV20-1 among them.

Unique molecular identifiers were built into the TCR beta cDNA libraries. A single record per CDR3 protein comes from TCRdb applying MiXCR to the PCR reads. The data show 380,000 or so distinct CDR3 sequences, roughly 38% seen once. These receptors have no identified antigens. Specimen: blood. These receptors all come from a girl aged 10 to 17 with multiple sclerosis.

The chain carries TRBV10-3 and TRBJ2-7, with TRBD2 identical over 9 bases. Per germline, CDR1 ENHRY and CDR2 SYGVKD. The length of the CDR3 is 15 residues. V shed 5 bases and J 0 bases; nucleotides not matched to a gene: 5. The DNA for the CDR3 is TGTGCCATCAGTATTAGCGGGGGCCCCTCCTACGAGCAGTACTTC. It yields the protein CAISISGGPSYEQYF.

As regards this clonotype: Compared with germline, one end of the junction differs, possibly owing to a read error. V and J are TRBV5-1 and TRBJ2-5; D gene uncertain. The germline gives CDR1 SGHRS, CDR2 YFSETQ. The CDR3 length is 14 residues. CDR3 loop: CASNRVPAQGTQYF. The CDR3 bases are TGCGCCAGCAACCGGGTCCCCGCCCAAGGGACCCAGTACTTC.

This clonotype was seen a few times. The V and J genes are TRBV20-1 and TRBJ1-1, with 9 bases that match TRBD1. J lost 5 bases, V lost 1 base, and 11 bases had no gene match. The germline V gene encodes CDR1 DFQATT and CDR2 SNEGSKA (reference sequence). This CDR3 has 16 amino acids. The DNA for the CDR3 is TGCAGTGCTAGAGCGGCACAGGGGGCTGTAGGTACTGAAGCTTTCTTT. This encodes CSARAAQGAVGTEAFF.

The V and J genes are TRBV7-2 and TRBJ2-4; tentatively, D is TRBD1 (6 bases). CDR3 size: 15 residues. Germline-derived CDR1 and CDR2 are SGHTA and FQGNSA. The V end lost 1 base, the J end lost 9 bases, and 16 bases lay between the germline ends. CDR3 bases: TGTGCCAGCAGCTTAGGGGGACACCTCTACGGCATTCAGTACTTC. As protein: CASSLGGHLYGIQYF. Full variable domain (rest looked up from reference TRBV7-2 and TRBJ2-4): GAGVSQSPSNKVTEKGKDVELRCDPISGHTALYWYRQSLGQGLEFLIYFQGNSAPDKSGLPSDRFSAERTGGSVSTLTIQRTQQEDSAVYLCASSLGGHLYGIQYFGAGTRLSVL.

This clonotype has a handful of counts. The CDR3 nucleotides read TGCGCCAGCAGCTTGGAATTTCCCCCGTGGAGGGATAATTCACCCCTCCACTTT. It codes for CASSLEFPPWRDNSPLHF. The chain uses TRBV5-1 and TRBJ1-6; D gene uncertain. CDR1 and CDR2 (germline): SGHRS, YFSETQ. The CDR3 runs 18 residues. Deletions cut 0 bases from V and 5 bases from J, with 18 bases between.

The V gene is TRBV11-2, the J gene TRBJ2-1, with 9 bases lining up with TRBD2. CDR1 and CDR2 (germline): SGHAT, FQNNGV. The CDR3 covers 17 residues. Trimming removed 1 base from V and 3 bases from J; junction bases left unmatched: 7. This chain's CDR3 is CASSLGRGGAFYNEQFF. CDR3 nucleotide sequence: TGTGCCAGCAGCTTAGGCCGCGGGGGGGCCTTCTACAATGAGCAGTTCTTC.

This clonotype has only a few counts. The chain links TRBV4-1 to TRBJ2-1, with 12 bases lining up with TRBD2. In germline, CDR1 is MGHRA, CDR2 YSYEKL. This CDR3 contains 17 residues. V lost 4 bases, J lost 9 bases, and 13 bases stayed unmatched. DNA for the CDR3: TGCGCCAGCAGCCTCCTTCCCCTAGCGGGGGGGCGAGGTGAGCAGTTCTTC. It encodes CASSLLPLAGGRGEQFF.

This clonotype appeared a few times. The chain employs TRBV29-1 and TRBJ2-1, with 8 bases that match TRBD1. Germline CDR1 SQVTM, CDR2 ANQGSEA. V shed 6 bases and J 0 bases; nucleotides not matched to a gene: 7. The CDR3 totals 15 residues. In DNA, the CDR3 is TGCAGCGTCTTGACAGGGGCCGGCTCCTACAATGAGCAGTTCTTC. This gives the protein CSVLTGAGSYNEQFF.

V and J are TRBV4-1 and TRBJ2-7; D not certain. Looked up from germline, CDR1 is MGHRA and CDR2 is YSYEKL. Trimming took 4 bases from V and 0 from J, leaving 16 bases between them. The CDR3 is made up of 16 amino acids. The DNA for the CDR3 is TGCGCCAGCAGCCGTTCCATCACACCGCTCTCCTACGAGCAGTACTTC. Residues: CASSRSITPLSYEQYF.

The V call is TRBV7-2, the J call TRBJ1-2; possible D gene TRBD1, 6 bases. Trimming removed 3 bases from V and 5 bases from J, with 25 bases in between. Germline V lookup: CDR1 SGHTA, CDR2 FQGNSA. The CDR3 extends over 18 amino acids. CDR3 amino acids: CASSFGQPTKTLAYGYTF. CDR3 bases: TGTGCCAGCAGCTTCGGACAGCCAACAAAGACATTGGCTTATGGCTACACCTTC.

This clonotype has just a few counts. V is TRBV29-1 and J is TRBJ1-1; tentatively, D is TRBD1 (5 bases). This CDR3 is 13 amino acids long. V dropped 3 bases and J dropped 5 bases, with 13 bases sitting between them. The germline CDR1 and CDR2 sequences are SQVTM and ANQGSEA. In DNA, the CDR3 is TGCAGCGTTGATCAGGGCGGAGGAACTGAAGCTTTCTTT. This encodes CSVDQGGGTEAFF. Complete variable domain (other parts from reference TRBV29-1 and TRBJ1-1): SAVISQKPSRDICQRGTSLTIQCQVDSQVTMMFWYRQQPGQSLTLIATANQGSEATYESGFVIDKFPISRPNLTFSTLTVSNMSPEDSSIYLCSVDQGGGTEAFFGQGTRLTVV.

In regard to this clonotype: Relative to the germline gene, one junction end is altered; a read error may explain this. J is TRBJ2-4 and V is TRBV5-1; TRBD2 matches 7 bases. The better agreement between TRBJ2-5 and the DNA end casts doubt on the J call. CDR1 and CDR2 from the germline V gene are SGHRS and YFSETQ. The CDR3 runs 16 residues. The CDR3 region has the DNA TGCGTCAGCAGCTTGGCGCCAGCGGGGAAACAAGAGACCCAGTACTTC. The encoded protein is CVSSLAPAGKQETQYF.

The V and J genes are TRBV30 and TRBJ1-5; no firm D call. Trimming shortened V by 5 bases and J by 5 bases, and 22 bases separated the two germline ends. CDR1 and CDR2 from the germline V gene are GTSNPN and SVGIG (reference sequence). The CDR3 runs to 16 residues. The CDR3 region has the DNA TGTGCCTGGCGAATTTGTCGCGCCTTCGGGCATCAGCCCCAGCATTTT. It codes for CAWRICRAFGHQPQHF.

The DNA of the CDR3 is TGCAGTGCTATCGAGAGGGGACAGGGCTATGGCTACACCTTC. Its protein product is CSAIERGQGYGYTF. This chain connects TRBV20-1 to TRBJ1-2; 9 bases match TRBD1. Per germline, CDR1 DFQATT and CDR2 SNEGSKA (reference sequence). The CDR3 totals 14 residues. The junction had 7 bases not matched to a gene; V was cut back by 4 bases and J by 4 bases.

This clonotype was seen more than once but under ten times. The gene calls are TRBV5-1 and TRBJ1-5; no firm D call. V was trimmed by 0 bases and J by 6 bases, leaving 7 bases between them. This CDR3 is built from 13 residues. From germline, CDR1 is SGHRS and CDR2 YFSETQ. The CDR3 DNA follows: TGCGCCAGCAGCTTGGGGGGTAGTCAGCCCCAGCATTTT. Amino acid sequence: CASSLGGSQPQHF.

The CDR3 DNA is TGCAGTGCTAGAGCCATAGGGTTCGATCAGCCCCAGCATTTT. This codes for CSARAIGFDQPQHF. J is TRBJ1-5 and V is TRBV20-1; D ambiguous. Germline V gene sequence: CDR1 DFQATT, CDR2 SNEGSKA (reference sequence). V dropped 1 base and J dropped 5 bases, with 12 bases sitting between them. The CDR3 runs 14 residues.

The chain employs TRBV28 and TRBJ2-3; perhaps TRBD1 as D (5 bases). This CDR3 is 15 amino acids long. The germline gives CDR1 MDHEN, CDR2 SYDVKM. V lost 8 bases and J 6 bases, leaving 21 bases between the germline ends. The CDR3 DNA sequence: TGTGCCAGCCAGGGTGGAGCTCTTTACACGGATACGCAGTATTTT. It yields the protein CASQGGALYTDTQYF.

This clonotype was detected only a few times. The V gene is TRBV5-1, the J gene TRBJ2-7; TRBD2 might be the D (7 bases). Trimming pared 3 bases from V and 0 bases from J, leaving 22 bases between. This CDR3 is 18 amino acids long. Germline lookup yields CDR1 SGHRS and CDR2 YFSETQ. As DNA, the CDR3 is TGCGCCAGCAGCTGGGGTCAGGCGGGGGCCACCTCCTCCTACGAGCAGTACTTC. Its translation: CASSWGQAGATSSYEQYF. Using reference TRBV5-1 and TRBJ2-7 for the parts outside the CDR3, the full variable domain is KAGVTQTPRYLIKTRGQQVTLSCSPISGHRSVSWYQQTPGQGLQFLFEYFSETQRNKGNFPGRFSGRQFSNSRSEMNVSTLELGDSALYLCASSWGQAGATSSYEQYFGPGTRLTVT.

J is TRBJ2-1 and V is TRBV5-6, with 7 bases matching TRBD1. Germline CDR1 reads SGHDT; CDR2 reads YYEEEE. Trimming took 3 bases from V and 9 from J; bases not matched to a gene: 6. The length of the CDR3 is 13 residues. The chain's CDR3 is CASSSNRGAEQFF. The CDR3 DNA reads as TGTGCCAGCAGCTCAAACAGGGGAGCTGAGCAGTTCTTC.

This clonotype was observed a handful of times. The chain is built from TRBV24-1 and TRBJ2-7; D not certain. Trimming took 7 bases from V and 4 from J, leaving 28 bases between them. This CDR3 has 18 amino acids. Per germline, CDR1 KGHDR and CDR2 SFDVKD. CDR3 loop: CATSDEAAGRADSYEQYF. In DNA, the CDR3 is TGTGCCACCAGCGACGAAGCTGCCGGAAGGGCAGACTCTTACGAGCAGTACTTC.

This chain connects TRBV20-1 to TRBJ2-3; TRBD1 aligns across 8 bases. V lost 6 bases and J lost 2; bases outside the gene matches: 10. Germline V CDR1 and CDR2: DFQATT, SNEGSKA (reference sequence). The CDR3 loop spans 15 amino acids. DNA for the CDR3: TGCAGTGCAAACTACAGGGGGGCTTACACAGATACGCAGTATTTT. It is translated as CSANYRGAYTDTQYF.

This clonotype was seen ten or more times. The gene calls are TRBV7-2 and TRBJ2-4; D ambiguous. Looked up from germline, CDR1 is SGHTA and CDR2 is FQGNSA. The V end lost 5 bases, the J end lost 9 bases, and 20 bases lay between the germline ends. This CDR3 has 15 amino acids. As DNA, the CDR3 is TGTGCCAGCAGCCGGCTTGGGGTACAGCAGACCATTCAGTACTTC. Residues: CASSRLGVQQTIQYF.

This clonotype was detected only a few times. The chain is built from TRBV15 and TRBJ1-5, with D possibly TRBD1 on 5 matching bases. The CDR3 runs to 14 residues. CDR1 and CDR2 from the germline V gene are LNHNV and YYDKDF (reference sequence). The V end lost 5 bases, the J end lost 5 bases, and 13 bases lay between the germline ends. The CDR3 loop reads CATSDMRGHQPQHF. The CDR3 DNA sequence: TGTGCCACCAGCGATATGCGGGGACATCAGCCCCAGCATTTT.

This clonotype came up a few times. The CDR3, as DNA: TGTGCCAGCAGTTCATTCGCGACTAGCGCAGCAGATACGCAGTATTTT. Its protein is CASSSFATSAADTQYF. V is TRBV6-5 and J is TRBJ2-3, with 8 bases lining up with TRBD2. This CDR3 comprises 16 residues. V gave up 4 bases and J gave up 4 bases; unmatched junction bases: 10. Germline assignment: CDR1 MNHEY and CDR2 SVGAGI.

The rearrangement links TRBV21-1 to TRBJ1-5; the table calls TRBD1, which could not be checked here. TRBV21-1 is reported as a pseudogene. This CDR3 is 15 amino acids long. The CDR3: CASTYREKDNQPQHF. In DNA, the CDR3 is TGTGCCAGCACCTACAGGGAGAAGGACAATCAGCCCCAGCATTTT.